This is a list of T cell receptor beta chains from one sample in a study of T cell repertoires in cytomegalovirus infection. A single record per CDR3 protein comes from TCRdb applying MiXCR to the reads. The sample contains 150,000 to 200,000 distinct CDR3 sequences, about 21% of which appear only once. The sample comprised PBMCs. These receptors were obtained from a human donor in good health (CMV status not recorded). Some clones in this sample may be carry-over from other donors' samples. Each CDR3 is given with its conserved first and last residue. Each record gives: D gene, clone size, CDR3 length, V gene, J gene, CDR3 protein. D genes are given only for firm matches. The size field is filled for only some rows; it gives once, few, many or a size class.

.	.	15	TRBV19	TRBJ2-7	CASSIARGLSYEQYF
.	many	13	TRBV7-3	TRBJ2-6	CASRDSGANVLTF
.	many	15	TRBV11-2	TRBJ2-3	CASSSGVRGTDTQYF
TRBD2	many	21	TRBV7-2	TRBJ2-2	CASSLDLAGLAGGMNTGELFF
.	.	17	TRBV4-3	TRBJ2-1	CASSQVRGIHSYNEQFF
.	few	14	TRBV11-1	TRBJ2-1	CASSLGWRGDEQFF
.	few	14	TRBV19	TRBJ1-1	CASSIQGGNTEAFF
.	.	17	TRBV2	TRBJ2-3	CASSEAPGEVGTDTQYF
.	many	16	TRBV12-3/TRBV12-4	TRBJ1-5	CASSGPGGGSNQPQHF
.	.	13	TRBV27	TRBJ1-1	CASSSYRELEAFF
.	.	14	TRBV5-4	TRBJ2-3	CASSLVEGDDTQYF
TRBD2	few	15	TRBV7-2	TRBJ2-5	CASSLPLAAQETQYF
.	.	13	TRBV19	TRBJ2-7	CASSNGGVSEQYF
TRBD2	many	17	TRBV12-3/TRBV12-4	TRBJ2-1	CASSLGTGLAAYNEQFF
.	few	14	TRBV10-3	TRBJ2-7	CAIRKTGSSDEQYF
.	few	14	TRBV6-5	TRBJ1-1	CASSYRDMNTEAFF
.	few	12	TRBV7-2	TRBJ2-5	CASTRGMETQYF
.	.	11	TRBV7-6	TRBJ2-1	CASSAGTEEFF
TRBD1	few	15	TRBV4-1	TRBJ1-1	CASSQSRTGAPEAFF
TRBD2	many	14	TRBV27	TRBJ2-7	CASSSSGGPYEQYF
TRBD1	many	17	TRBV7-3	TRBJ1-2	CASSLSETGASNYGYTF
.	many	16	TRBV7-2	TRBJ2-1	CASSPRSNQRGDEQFF
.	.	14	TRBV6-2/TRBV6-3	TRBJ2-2	CASSREHDTGELFF
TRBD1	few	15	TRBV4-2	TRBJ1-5	CASSQNTGGGQPQHF
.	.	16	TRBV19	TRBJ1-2	CASSIRPGDGYYGYTF
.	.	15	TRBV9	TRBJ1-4	CASSVEGRPDEKLFF
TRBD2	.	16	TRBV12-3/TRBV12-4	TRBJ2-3	CASSRTSGRALDTQYF
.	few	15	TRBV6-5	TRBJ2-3	CASSYIGSPTDTQYF
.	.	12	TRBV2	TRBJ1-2	CASSASTNGYTF
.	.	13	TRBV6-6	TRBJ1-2	CASTQNGVRGYTF
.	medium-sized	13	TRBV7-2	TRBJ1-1	CASSFSVPPAAFF
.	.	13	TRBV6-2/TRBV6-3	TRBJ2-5	CASSRNPGETQYF
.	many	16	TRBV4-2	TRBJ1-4	CASSPRTGATNEKLFF
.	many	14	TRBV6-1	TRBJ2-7	CASSEGIRVYEQYF
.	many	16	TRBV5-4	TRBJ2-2	CASSLGGRLLNGELFF
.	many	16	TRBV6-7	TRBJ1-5	CASSYTRGNGNQPQHF
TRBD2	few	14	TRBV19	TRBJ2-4	CASSVGLGLNIQYF
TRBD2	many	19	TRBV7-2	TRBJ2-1	CASLPSGTSGSRSYNEQFF
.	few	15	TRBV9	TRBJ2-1	CASSVGSNSYYEQFF
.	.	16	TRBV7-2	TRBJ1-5	CASSPRLRTEDQPQHF
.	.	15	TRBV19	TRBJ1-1	CASSIDSNGGTEAFF
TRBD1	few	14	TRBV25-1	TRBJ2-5	CASSEGTAKETQYF